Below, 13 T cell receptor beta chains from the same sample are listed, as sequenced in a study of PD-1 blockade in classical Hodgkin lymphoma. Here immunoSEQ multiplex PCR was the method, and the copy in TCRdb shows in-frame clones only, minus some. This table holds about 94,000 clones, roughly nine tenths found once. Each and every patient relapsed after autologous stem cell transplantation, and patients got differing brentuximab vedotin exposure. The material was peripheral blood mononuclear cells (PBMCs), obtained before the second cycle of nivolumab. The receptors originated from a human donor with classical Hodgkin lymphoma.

CDR3 DNA: TGTGCCAGTAGTACCCCTGGGGGCGGGGCAAACAATGAGCAGTTCTTC. Its protein product is CASSTPGGGANNEQFF. The chain recombines TRBV19 with TRBJ2-1; D is tentatively TRBD1 or TRBD2 (6 bases each). The CDR3 runs to 16 residues. Trimming pared 4 bases from V and 5 bases from J, leaving 18 bases between. In germline, CDR1 is LNHDA, CDR2 SQIVND (reference sequence).

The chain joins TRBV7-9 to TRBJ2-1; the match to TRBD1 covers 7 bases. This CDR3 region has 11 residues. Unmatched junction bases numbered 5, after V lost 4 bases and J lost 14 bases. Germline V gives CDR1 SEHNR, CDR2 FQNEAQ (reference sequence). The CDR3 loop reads CASSSTGAKFF. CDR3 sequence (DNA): TGTGCCAGCAGCTCAACAGGGGCAAAGTTCTTC.

For the CDR3, the DNA is TGTGCCAGTAGTATAAACCCAGGCCCCTACACAGATACGCAGTATTTT. Encoded protein: CASSINPGPYTDTQYF. The chain is built from TRBV19 and TRBJ2-3, with D unresolved. V lost 2 bases and J lost 2, with 14 bases in between. This CDR3 spans 16 amino acids. Germline CDR1 reads LNHDA; CDR2 reads SQIVND (reference sequence).

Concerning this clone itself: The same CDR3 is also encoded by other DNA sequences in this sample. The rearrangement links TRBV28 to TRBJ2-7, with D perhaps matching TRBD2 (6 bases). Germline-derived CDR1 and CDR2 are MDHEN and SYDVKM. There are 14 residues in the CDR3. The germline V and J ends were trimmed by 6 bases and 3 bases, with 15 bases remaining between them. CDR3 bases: TGTGCCAGCAGATCATTAGCGGACTTCTACGAGCAGTACTTC. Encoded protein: CASRSLADFYEQYF. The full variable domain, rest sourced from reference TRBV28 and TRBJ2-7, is DVKVTQSSRYLVKRTGEKVFLECVQDMDHENMFWYRQDPGLGLRLIYFSYDVKMKEKGDIPEGYSVSREKKERFSLILESASTNQTSMYLCASRSLADFYEQYFGPGTRLTVT.

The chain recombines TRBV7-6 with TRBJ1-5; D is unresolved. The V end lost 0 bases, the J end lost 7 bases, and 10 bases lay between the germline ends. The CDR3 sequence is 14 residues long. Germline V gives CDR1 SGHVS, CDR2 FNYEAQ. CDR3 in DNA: TGTGCCAGCAGCTTAGCGCCGGGCAGCCAGCCCCAGCATTTT. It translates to CASSLAPGSQPQHF.

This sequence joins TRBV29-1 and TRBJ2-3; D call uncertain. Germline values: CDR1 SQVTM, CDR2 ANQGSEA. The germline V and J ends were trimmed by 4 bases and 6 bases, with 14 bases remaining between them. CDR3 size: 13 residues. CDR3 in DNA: TGCAGCGTTGGTCACTCATTAGTGGATACGCAGTATTTT. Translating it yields CSVGHSLVDTQYF.

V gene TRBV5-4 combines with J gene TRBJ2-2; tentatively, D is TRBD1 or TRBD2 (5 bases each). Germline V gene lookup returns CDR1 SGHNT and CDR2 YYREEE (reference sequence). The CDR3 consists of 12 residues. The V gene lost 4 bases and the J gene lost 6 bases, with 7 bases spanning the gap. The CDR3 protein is CASSGGAGELFF. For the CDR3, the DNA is TGTGCCAGCAGCGGGGGAGCCGGGGAGCTGTTTTTT.

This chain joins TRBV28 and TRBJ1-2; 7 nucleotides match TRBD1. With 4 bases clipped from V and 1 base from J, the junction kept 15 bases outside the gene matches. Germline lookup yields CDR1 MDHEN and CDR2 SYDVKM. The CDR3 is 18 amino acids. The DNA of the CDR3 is TGTGCCAGCAGTTCACCTTACGGACAGGCCTTGGGTAACTATGGCTACACCTTC. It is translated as CASSSPYGQALGNYGYTF.

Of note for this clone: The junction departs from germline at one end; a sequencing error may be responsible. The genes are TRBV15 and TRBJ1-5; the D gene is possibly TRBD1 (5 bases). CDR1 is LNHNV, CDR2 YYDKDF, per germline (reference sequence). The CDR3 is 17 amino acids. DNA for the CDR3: TGTGCCACCACCAGAGCCGACAGTTCTTATAGCAATCAGCCCCAGCATTTT. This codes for CATTRADSSYSNQPQHF.

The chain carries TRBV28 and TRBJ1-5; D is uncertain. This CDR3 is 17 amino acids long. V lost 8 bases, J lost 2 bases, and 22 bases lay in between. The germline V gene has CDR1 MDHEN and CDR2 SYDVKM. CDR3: CASLYHRVGMGNQPQHF. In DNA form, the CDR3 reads TGTGCCAGCCTTTACCACCGGGTGGGGATGGGCAATCAGCCCCAGCATTTT.

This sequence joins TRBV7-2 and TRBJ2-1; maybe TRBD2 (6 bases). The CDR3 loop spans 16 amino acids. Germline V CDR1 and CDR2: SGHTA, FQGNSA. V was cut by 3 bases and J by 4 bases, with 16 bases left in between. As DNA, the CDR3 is TGTGCCAGCAGCTTGGCGACTAGTTCCACTTACAATGAGCAGTTCTTC. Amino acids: CASSLATSSTYNEQFF.

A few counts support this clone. This CDR3 is CASSGGDHSPLHF. The CDR3 DNA follows: TGCGCCAGCAGTGGGGGGGACCATTCACCCCTCCACTTT. This chain connects TRBV5-1 to TRBJ1-6, with D maybe TRBD1 (5 bases). V dropped 5 bases and J dropped 8 bases, with 11 bases sitting between them. The germline V gene encodes CDR1 SGHRS and CDR2 YFSETQ. The CDR3 loop spans 13 amino acids.

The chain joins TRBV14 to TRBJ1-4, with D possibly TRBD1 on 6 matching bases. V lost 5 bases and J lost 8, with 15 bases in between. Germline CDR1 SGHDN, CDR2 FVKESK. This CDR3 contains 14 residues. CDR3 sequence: CASSEGYRAEKLFF. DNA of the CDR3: TGTGCCAGCAGCGAAGGGTACAGGGCAGAAAAACTGTTTTTT.